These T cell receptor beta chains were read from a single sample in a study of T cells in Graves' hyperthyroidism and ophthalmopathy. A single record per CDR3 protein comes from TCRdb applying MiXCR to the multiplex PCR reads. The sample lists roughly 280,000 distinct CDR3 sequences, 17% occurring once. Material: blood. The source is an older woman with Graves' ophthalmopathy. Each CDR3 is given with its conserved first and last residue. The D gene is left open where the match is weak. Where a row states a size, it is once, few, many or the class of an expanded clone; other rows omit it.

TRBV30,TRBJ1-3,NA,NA,CAWSPGSENTIYF,TGTGCCTGGAGTCCTGGGTCGGAAAACACCATATATTTT
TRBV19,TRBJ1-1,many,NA,CASSTSGYAEAFF,TGTGCCAGTAGTACCTCGGGGTACGCTGAAGCTTTCTTT
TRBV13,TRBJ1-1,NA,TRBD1,CASSPRDRAMDTEAFF,TGTGCCAGCAGCCCTCGGGACAGGGCCATGGACACTGAAGCTTTCTTT
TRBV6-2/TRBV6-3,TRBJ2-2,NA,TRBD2,CASSYSSRIAGSNTGELFF,TGTGCCAGCAGTTACTCGTCGCGAATAGCGGGAAGTAACACCGGGGAGCTGTTTTTT
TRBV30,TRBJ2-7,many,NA,CAWSVRWRAEQYF,TGTGCCTGGAGTGTACGGTGGAGGGCAGAGCAGTACTTC
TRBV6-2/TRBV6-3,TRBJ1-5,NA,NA,CASGSRQGGQPQHF,TGTGCCAGCGGGAGTCGGCAGGGCGGCCAGCCCCAGCATTTT
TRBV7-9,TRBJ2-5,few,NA,CASSPPQKKTQYF,TGTGCCAGCAGCCCGCCCCAAAAAAAGACCCAGTACTTC
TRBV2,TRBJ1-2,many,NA,CASSGVVYGYTF,TGTGCCAGCAGTGGGGTGGTCTATGGCTACACCTTC
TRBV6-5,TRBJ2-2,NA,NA,CASSSWGYWGTENTGELFF,TGTGCCAGCAGTTCGTGGGGTTACTGGGGGACGGAGAACACCGGGGAGCTGTTTTTT
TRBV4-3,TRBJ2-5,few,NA,CASSQEAVGGETQYF,TGCGCCAGCAGCCAAGAGGCAGTCGGAGGAGAGACCCAGTACTTC
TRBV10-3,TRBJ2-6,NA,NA,CAITSEAGANVLTF,TGTGCCATCACCTCCGAGGCTGGGGCCAACGTCCTGACTTTC
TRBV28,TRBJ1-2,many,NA,CASSPIGAQGLGGYTF,TGTGCCAGCAGCCCAATCGGCGCACAGGGCCTCGGTGGCTACACCTTC
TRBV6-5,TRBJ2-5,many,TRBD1,CASSYGTGQETQYF,TGTGCCAGCAGTTACGGGACAGGTCAAGAGACCCAGTACTTC
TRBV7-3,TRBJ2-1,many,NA,CASSPGTYYNEQFF,TGTGCCAGCAGCCCCGGGACATATTACAATGAGCAGTTCTTC
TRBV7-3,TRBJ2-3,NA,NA,CASSLLRSLTDTQYF,TGTGCCAGCAGCTTATTAAGAAGCCTCACAGATACGCAGTATTTT
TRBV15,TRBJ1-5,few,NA,CATTFDSQGNQPQHF,TGTGCCACCACCTTCGACTCACAAGGCAATCAGCCCCAGCATTTT
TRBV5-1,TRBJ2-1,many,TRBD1,CASSDRDRGPNEQFF,TGCGCCAGCAGCGACCGGGACAGGGGTCCAAATGAGCAGTTCTTC
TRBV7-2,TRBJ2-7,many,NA,CASSFLTYEQYF,TGTGCCAGCAGCTTCCTAACCTACGAGCAGTACTTC